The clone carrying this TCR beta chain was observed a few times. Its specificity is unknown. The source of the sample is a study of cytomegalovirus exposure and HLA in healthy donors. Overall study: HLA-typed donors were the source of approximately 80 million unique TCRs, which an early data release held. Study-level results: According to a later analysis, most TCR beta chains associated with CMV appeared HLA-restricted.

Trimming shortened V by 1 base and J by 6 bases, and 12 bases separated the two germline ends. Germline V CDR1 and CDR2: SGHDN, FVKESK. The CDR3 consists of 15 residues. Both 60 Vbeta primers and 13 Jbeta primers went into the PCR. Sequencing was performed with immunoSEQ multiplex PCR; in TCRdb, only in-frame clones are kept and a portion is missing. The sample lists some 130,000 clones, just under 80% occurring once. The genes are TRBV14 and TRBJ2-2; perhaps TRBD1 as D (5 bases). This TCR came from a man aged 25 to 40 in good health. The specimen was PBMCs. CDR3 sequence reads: CASSQGTTPAGELFF. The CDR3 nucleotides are TGTGCCAGCAGCCAAGGGACAACCCCCGCCGGGGAGCTGTTTTTT.